Shown below are 18 T cell receptor beta chains from a single sample sequenced in a study of blood T cell repertoires in COVID-19 (dated by TCRdb to between 2020 and 2021). Receptors were amplified or captured by the immunoSEQ multiplex PCR assay. TCRdb obtained this table from immuneACCESS and retained in-frame rearrangements with V and J assigned. These tables miss some clones; where compared with another copy, unresolved V genes account for less than half of the shortfall, and the remainder is unexplained. A total of approximately 180,000 clones appear in this sample, 70% to 90% of them only once. The biggest ten clones account for about 9.1% of the sample. Sequencing was performed on peripheral blood. The source of these receptors is a woman older than 75 with acute or convalescent COVID-19.

This clone was observed a handful of times. The chain's CDR3 is CASSRDRSVAEQYF. For the CDR3, the DNA is TGCGCCAGCTCCCGGGACAGGTCCGTTGCCGAGCAGTACTTC. The gene calls are TRBV10-1 and TRBJ2-7, with 8 bases identical to TRBD1. Trimming cost V 8 bases and J 6 bases; bases outside gene matches: 12. The CDR3 length is 14 residues. Germline assignment: CDR1 WNHNN and CDR2 SYGVQD (reference sequence).

CDR3 sequence (DNA): TGTGCCAGCAGTCGACAGGGGGTGGAGGAGACCCAGTACTTC. Translated, it gives CASSRQGVEETQYF. The rearrangement uses TRBV6-5 and TRBJ2-5, with 9 bases lining up with TRBD1. Germline CDR1 reads MNHEY; CDR2 reads SVGAGI. V lost 5 bases and J lost 5; bases outside the gene matches: 6. CDR3 length equals 14 residues.

In this sample, this clone turned up many times. The chain has TRBV6-5 and TRBJ2-7; 11 bases agree with TRBD1. The germline V gene has CDR1 MNHEY and CDR2 SVGAGI. V trimming: 6 bases; J trimming: 6 bases; junction bases outside the gene matches: 7. The CDR3 length is 14 residues. CDR3 DNA: TGTGCCAGCAGGCCCGGACAGGGGGCTTCCGAGCAGTACTTC. This encodes CASRPGQGASEQYF.

The chain uses TRBV5-6 and TRBJ1-2, with a tentative D call TRBD1 (5 bases). This CDR3 is built from 13 residues. CDR1 and CDR2 (germline): SGHDT, YYEEEE. V lost 0 bases and J lost 3, with 6 bases in between. CDR3 coding DNA: TGTGCCAGCAGCTTGGGACAGTACTATGGCTACACCTTC. Its translation is CASSLGQYYGYTF.

CDR3 sequence reads: CASSLMRWGQGSSGNTIYF. In nucleotides, the CDR3 is TGTGCCAGCAGCTTAATGCGTTGGGGCCAGGGTAGCTCTGGAAACACCATATATTTT. The V and J genes are TRBV7-8 and TRBJ1-3; tentatively, D is TRBD1 (5 bases). This CDR3 comprises 19 residues. The germline V gene encodes CDR1 SGHVS and CDR2 FQNEAQ. V lost 2 bases and J lost 0, with 20 bases in between.

This clone was seen just once. This chain uses TRBV6-2 or TRBV6-3 with TRBJ1-5; perhaps TRBD1 as D (5 bases). Per the germline V gene, CDR1 is MNHEY and CDR2 is SVGEGT. Trimming took off 6 bases at V and 3 bases at J, with 21 bases between the two ends. This CDR3 contains 17 residues. CDR3 amino acids: CASSPIIGSGNNQPQHF. The CDR3 DNA follows: TGTGCCAGCAGCCCCATCATTGGGTCAGGGAACAATCAGCCCCAGCATTTT.

This clone was picked up a small number of times. The chain is built from TRBV19 and TRBJ2-3; 8 bases fit TRBD2. This CDR3 comprises 15 residues. Trimming took 1 base from V and 3 from J; bases not matched to a gene: 3. The V gene's germline CDR1 is LNHDA and CDR2 SQIVND (reference sequence). CDR3 protein: CASSIAGGPTDTQYF. In nucleotides, the CDR3 is TGTGCCAGTAGTATAGCGGGAGGGCCGACAGATACGCAGTATTTT.

CDR3 in amino acids: CASTSAQSQYEQYF. Here the CDR3 DNA reads TGTGCCAGCACCTCTGCGCAAAGCCAATACGAGCAGTACTTC. The J gene is TRBJ2-7, the V gene TRBV7-2; unclear D gene. Per the germline V gene, CDR1 is SGHTA and CDR2 is FQGNSA. Trimming stripped 7 bases from V and 4 bases from J, with 17 bases between. This CDR3 is 14 amino acids long.

The chain couples TRBV28 to TRBJ1-4; maybe TRBD1 (5 bases). The length of the CDR3 is 13 residues. CDR1 is MDHEN and CDR2 is SYDVKM in the germline V gene. Trimming stripped 9 bases from V and 10 bases from J, with 18 bases between. The CDR3: CASGSGDLGKLFF. The CDR3 DNA follows: TGTGCCAGTGGGTCGGGGGATTTGGGAAAACTGTTTTTT.

The genes are TRBV4-2 and TRBJ1-2; no firm D call. Germline V lookup: CDR1 LGHNA, CDR2 YNFKEQ. The length of the CDR3 is 13 residues. The germline V and J ends were trimmed by 2 bases and 4 bases, with 8 bases remaining between them. CDR3 DNA: TGTGCCAGCAGCCAATCGGGAGGCTATGGCTACACCTTC. Its translation: CASSQSGGYGYTF.

This clone was counted once. The chain couples TRBV11-3 to TRBJ2-1; the D gene is possibly TRBD1 (6 bases). V was cut by 1 base and J by 6 bases, with 10 bases left in between. The CDR3 sequence is 14 residues long. Germline-derived CDR1 and CDR2 are SGHNT and YENEEA. The CDR3 is CASSLAQGSNEQFF. The CDR3 DNA sequence: TGTGCCAGCAGCTTAGCACAGGGCAGCAATGAGCAGTTCTTC.

The chain combines TRBV7-2 with TRBJ1-5; tentative D call: TRBD1 (6 bases). The CDR3 covers 14 residues. CDR1 and CDR2 (germline): SGHTA, FQGNSA. Trimming took off 5 bases at V and 9 bases at J, with 17 bases between the two ends. CDR3 sequence (DNA): TGTGCCAGCAGCCCTTCCTCGGGGGGGCTGCCCCAGCATTTT. The encoded protein is CASSPSSGGLPQHF.

The chain has TRBV29-1 and TRBJ1-1; D unresolved. The length of the CDR3 is 14 residues. Germline V CDR1 and CDR2: SQVTM, ANQGSEA. Trimming took off 6 bases at V and 0 bases at J, with 14 bases between the two ends. This CDR3 is CSVDPREMNTEAFF. The CDR3 DNA reads as TGCAGCGTGGACCCGCGGGAAATGAACACTGAAGCTTTCTTT.

The V call is TRBV15, the J call TRBJ1-2; D uncertain. The CDR3 extends over 16 amino acids. CDR1 and CDR2 (germline): LNHNV, YYDKDF (reference sequence). Between the trimmed V and J ends, which lost 0 bases and 2 bases, there was a span of 13 bases. CDR3 DNA: TGTGCCACCAGCAGAGATCCTTACAGCTCGAACTATGGCTACACCTTC. Protein: CATSRDPYSSNYGYTF.

The V gene is TRBV18, the J gene TRBJ1-2; 10 bases agree with TRBD1. CDR3 size: 15 residues. Germline V gives CDR1 KGHSH, CDR2 LQKENI. Trimming removed 3 bases from V and 4 bases from J; junction bases left unmatched: 5. The CDR3 DNA is TGTGCCAGCTCACCCGGGACAGGGGTGCGCTATGGCTACACCTTC. Translated, it gives CASSPGTGVRYGYTF.

This clone came up a few times. The chain carries TRBV3-1 (or the pseudogene TRBV3-2) and TRBJ2-1; no reliable D call. CDR3 length: 14 residues. Trimming removed 3 bases from V and 0 bases from J, with 6 bases in between. Germline-derived CDR1 and CDR2 are LGHDT and YNNKEL (reference sequence). CDR3 amino acids: CASSHLSSYNEQFF. The CDR3 DNA follows: TGTGCCAGCAGCCATTTGAGCTCCTACAATGAGCAGTTCTTC.

The genes are TRBV10-3 and TRBJ2-5, with D hard to call. V lost 6 bases, J lost 5 bases, and 13 bases lay in between. The CDR3 covers 13 residues. In germline, CDR1 is ENHRY, CDR2 SYGVKD. The CDR3 bases are TGTGCCATCAGCGACCCGCTAGAGGAGACCCAGTACTTC. This gives the protein CAISDPLEETQYF.

The chain combines TRBV14 with TRBJ1-2; maybe TRBD1 (6 bases). The V end lost 4 bases, the J end lost 5 bases, and 8 bases lay between the germline ends. Germline values: CDR1 SGHDN, CDR2 FVKESK. The CDR3 extends over 12 amino acids. CDR3 residues: CASSLQGYGYTF. CDR3 DNA sequence: TGTGCCAGCAGCCTTCAGGGGTATGGCTACACCTTC.